This TCR beta chain was sequenced during a study of T cell responses to AZD1222 COVID-19 vaccine. Study-wide context: Combined were second doses at about 4 or about 12 weeks.

The assay was immunoSEQ multiplex PCR, and TCRdb's table has in-frame clones only and misses some. The repertoire includes around 99,000 clones, more than 80% of them detected once, and approximately 12% sits in the top ten. Trimming stripped 7 bases from V and 2 bases from J, with 1 base between. The CDR3 consists of 11 residues. CDR1 is SGHTS, CDR2 YDEGEE, per germline. As concerns this clone: Its target is not known.

Overall study findings and caveats: It was only a handful of AZD1222 recipients who were seropositive at baseline. A reported finding is that nearly half of spike-specific TCRs target unmutated variant regions. In all cases, repertoires were sampled only after the peak T cell response.

The TCR comes from an adult in good health. The chain has TRBV5-8 and TRBJ2-6, with D uncertain. The source was peripheral blood, collected on day 0 of AZD1222 vaccination. This chain's CDR3 is CASAGANVLTF. The CDR3 DNA is TGTGCCAGCGCTGGGGCCAACGTCCTGACTTTC. Full variable domain (remainder filled in from reference TRBV5-8 and TRBJ2-6): EAGVTQSPTHLIKTRGQQATLRCSPISGHTSVYWYQQALGLGLQFLLWYDEGEERNRGNFPPRFSGRQFPNYSSELNVNALELEDSALYLCASAGANVLTFGAGSRLTVL.